This T cell receptor beta chain was captured by sequencing in a study of T cell repertoires in cytomegalovirus infection. Overall study results and limits: Accumulated public TCR beta family frequency recognized individuals carrying CMV together with the relevant HLA.

One entry per CDR3 protein results from TCRdb running MiXCR on the reads. The sample shows a few hundred thousand distinct CDR3 sequences, under 45% of them seen only once. About this clonotype itself: Its antigen is unknown.

Germline lookup yields CDR1 SGHNT and CDR2 YENEEA. V lost 6 bases and J lost 7; bases outside the gene matches: 12. The CDR3 consists of 15 residues. This sequence originates from a human donor in good health (CMV status not recorded). Some clones in this sample may be carry-over from other donors' samples. The gene calls are TRBV11-3 and TRBJ2-1, with TRBD2 matching over 7 bases. The material sequenced was cultured PBMCs, taken from culture after CMV antigen stimulation. The CDR3 here is CASSSGAGSSNEQFF. Written as DNA, the CDR3 is TGTGCCAGCAGTAGTGGAGCGGGGTCTAGTAATGAGCAGTTCTTC.